The entry below gives a single TCR beta chain sequence along with its context. The antigen is unknown. The sample belongs to a study of T cell responses to AZD1222 COVID-19 vaccine. General observations from the study: The CD4 TCRs associated with vaccination extended across spike and predominated at 160-218 and 743-854. After the peak T cell response, and only then, were repertoires sampled.

V was cut by 5 bases and J by 7 bases, with 14 bases left in between. CDR3 length equals 13 residues. Germline lookup yields CDR1 LNHNV and CDR2 YYDKDF (reference sequence). Only in-frame clones appear in the TCRdb table, and some are missing; sequencing was by immunoSEQ multiplex PCR. The sample includes 100,000 to 150,000 clones, 88% seen only once; the top ten take about 4.2%. The chain is built from TRBV15 and TRBJ1-2; no firm D call. This receptor was obtained from an adult in good health. The source was peripheral blood, collected on day 0 of AZD1222 vaccination. The chain's CDR3 is CATSPTETRGYTF. The CDR3 DNA reads TGTGCCACCAGCCCAACCGAAACGCGTGGCTACACCTTC.